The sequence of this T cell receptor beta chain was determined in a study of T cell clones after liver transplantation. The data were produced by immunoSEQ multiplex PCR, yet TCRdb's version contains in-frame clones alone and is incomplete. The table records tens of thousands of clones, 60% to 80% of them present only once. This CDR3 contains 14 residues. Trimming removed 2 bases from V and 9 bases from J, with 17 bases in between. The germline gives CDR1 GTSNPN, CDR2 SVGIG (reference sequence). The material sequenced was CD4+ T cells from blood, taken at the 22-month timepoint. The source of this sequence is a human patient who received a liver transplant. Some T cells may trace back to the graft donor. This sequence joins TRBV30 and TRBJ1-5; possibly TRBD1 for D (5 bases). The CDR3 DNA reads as TGTGCCTGGAGTCCGGGGACCGGACAAGGGCCCCAGCATTTT. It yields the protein CAWSPGTGQGPQHF.